The clone carrying this T cell receptor (beta chain) was found many times. Its antigen remains unknown. This specimen belongs to a study of Graves' ophthalmopathy and Graves' hyperthyroidism. Each diagnosis was determined on the basis of clinical symptoms, serum thyroxine, TRAb, thyroid ultrasound and orbital computed tomography. CDR3 size: 14 residues. V shed 6 bases and J 0 bases; nucleotides not matched to a gene: 5. Germline CDR1 reads DFQATT; CDR2 reads SNEGSKA (reference sequence). The sequenced template was RNA, covering the TCR beta CDR3 region. HTBI primers served in a first-round RT-PCR, which a second-round multiplex PCR followed. From the multiplex PCR reads, TCRdb called clonotypes with MiXCR, one entry per CDR3 protein. The sample includes some 1.1 million distinct CDR3 sequences, 36% seen only once; the top ten take 11%. Overall study results and limits: Most thyroid clonotypes with frequency above 0.001 were detected in blood too.

This chain links TRBV20-1 with TRBJ1-5; 7 nucleotides agree with TRBD1. Sequencing input: peripheral blood or thyroid tissue (not recorded which). This receptor was identified in an adult man with Graves' hyperthyroidism. CDR3 sequence: CSAGTGDSNQPQHF. Written as DNA, the CDR3 is TGCAGTGCAGGCACAGGGGATAGCAATCAGCCCCAGCATTTT.